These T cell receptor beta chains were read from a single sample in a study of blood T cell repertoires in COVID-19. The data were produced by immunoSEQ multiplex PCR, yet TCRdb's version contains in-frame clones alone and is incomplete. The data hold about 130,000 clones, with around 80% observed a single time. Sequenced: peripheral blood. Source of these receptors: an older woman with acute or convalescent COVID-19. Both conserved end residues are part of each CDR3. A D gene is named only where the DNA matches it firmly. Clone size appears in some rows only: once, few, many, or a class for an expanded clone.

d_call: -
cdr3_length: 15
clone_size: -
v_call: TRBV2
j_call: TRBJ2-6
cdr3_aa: CASRKGVSGANVLTF
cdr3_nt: TGTGCCAGCAGGAAGGGGGTCTCTGGGGCCAACGTCCTGACTTTC

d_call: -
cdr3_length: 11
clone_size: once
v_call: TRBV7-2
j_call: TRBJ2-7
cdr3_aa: CASSALYEQYF
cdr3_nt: TGTGCCAGCAGCGCGTTGTACGAGCAGTACTTC

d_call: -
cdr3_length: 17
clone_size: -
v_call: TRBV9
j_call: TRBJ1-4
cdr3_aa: CASSERLVRGGNEKLFF
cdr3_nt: TGTGCCAGCAGCGAGCGCCTAGTTAGGGGGGGCAATGAAAAACTGTTTTTT

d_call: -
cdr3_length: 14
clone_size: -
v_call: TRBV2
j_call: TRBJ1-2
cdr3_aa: CASSDVPGVDGYTF
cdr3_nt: TGTGCCAGCAGTGACGTGCCAGGGGTTGATGGCTACACCTTC

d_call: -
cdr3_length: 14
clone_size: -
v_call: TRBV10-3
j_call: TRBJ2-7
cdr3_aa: CAIRNSSPSYEQYF
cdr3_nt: TGTGCCATCAGAAACAGTTCCCCCTCCTACGAGCAGTACTTC

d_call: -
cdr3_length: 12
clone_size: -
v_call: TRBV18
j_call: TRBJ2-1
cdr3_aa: CASSPPSGEQFF
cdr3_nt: TGTGCCAGCTCACCCCCCTCTGGCGAGCAGTTCTTC

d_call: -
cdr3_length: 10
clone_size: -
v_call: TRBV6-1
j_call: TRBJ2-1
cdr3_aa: CASSETRQFF
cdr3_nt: TGTGCCAGCAGTGAAACGAGGCAGTTCTTC

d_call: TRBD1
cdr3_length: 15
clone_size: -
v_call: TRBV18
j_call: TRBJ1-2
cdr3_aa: CASSPGSPGQEGYTF
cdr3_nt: TGTGCCAGCTCACCGGGATCACCGGGACAGGAAGGCTACACCTTC

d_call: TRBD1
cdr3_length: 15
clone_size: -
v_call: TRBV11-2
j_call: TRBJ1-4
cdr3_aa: CASSSLTGRDEKLFF
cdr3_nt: TGTGCCAGCAGCTCGTTGACAGGGCGAGACGAAAAACTGTTTTTT

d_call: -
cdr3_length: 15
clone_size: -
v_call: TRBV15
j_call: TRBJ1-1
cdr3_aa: CATSRTDTKNTEAFF
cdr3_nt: TGTGCCACCAGCAGAACTGACACCAAGAACACTGAAGCTTTCTTT

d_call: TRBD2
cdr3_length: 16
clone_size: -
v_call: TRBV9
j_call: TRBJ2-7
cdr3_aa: CASSVLAGGPGVEQYF
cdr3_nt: TGTGCCAGCAGCGTTCTAGCGGGGGGCCCCGGAGTCGAGCAGTACTTC

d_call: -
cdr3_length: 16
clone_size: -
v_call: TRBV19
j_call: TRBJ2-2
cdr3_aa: CASTRTSSANTGELFF
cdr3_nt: TGTGCCAGTACCCGGACAAGTTCTGCGAACACCGGGGAGCTGTTTTTT

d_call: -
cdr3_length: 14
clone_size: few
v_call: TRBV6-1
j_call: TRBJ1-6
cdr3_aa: CASSEAIAGLPLHF
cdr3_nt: TGTGCCAGCAGTGAAGCGATAGCTGGTCTACCCCTCCACTTT

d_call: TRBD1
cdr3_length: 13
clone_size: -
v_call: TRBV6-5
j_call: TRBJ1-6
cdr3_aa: CASRPGQNSPLHF
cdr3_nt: TGTGCCAGCAGGCCGGGACAGAATTCACCCCTCCACTTT

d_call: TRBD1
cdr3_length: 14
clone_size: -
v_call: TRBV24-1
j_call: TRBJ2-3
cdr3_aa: CATGTGGRTDTQYF
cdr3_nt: TGTGCCACGGGGACAGGGGGCAGGACAGATACGCAGTATTTT

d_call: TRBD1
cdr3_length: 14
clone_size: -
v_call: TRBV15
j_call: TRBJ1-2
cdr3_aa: CATSKGQGNYGYTF
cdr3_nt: TGTGCCACCAGCAAAGGACAGGGTAACTATGGCTACACCTTC

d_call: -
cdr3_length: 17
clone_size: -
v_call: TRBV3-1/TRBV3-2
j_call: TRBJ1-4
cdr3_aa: CASSQTLRGLTNEKLFF
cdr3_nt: TGTGCCAGCAGCCAAACTCTCCGGGGGTTAACTAATGAAAAACTGTTTTTT

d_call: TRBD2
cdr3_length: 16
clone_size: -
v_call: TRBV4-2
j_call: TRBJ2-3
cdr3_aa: CASTSNLAGNTDTQYF
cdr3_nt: TGTGCCAGCACTTCAAACCTAGCGGGGAACACAGATACGCAGTATTTT

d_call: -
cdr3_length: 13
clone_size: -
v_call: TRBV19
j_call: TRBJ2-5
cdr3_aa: CASSMQFQETQYF
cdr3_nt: TGTGCCAGTAGTATGCAGTTTCAAGAGACCCAGTACTTC

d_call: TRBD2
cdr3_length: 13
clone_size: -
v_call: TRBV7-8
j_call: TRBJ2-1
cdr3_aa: CASSPRGNNEQFF
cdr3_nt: TGTGCCAGCAGCCCGCGGGGGAACAATGAGCAGTTCTTC

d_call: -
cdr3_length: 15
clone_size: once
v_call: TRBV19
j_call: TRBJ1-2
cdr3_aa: CASSIGAGDTHGYTF
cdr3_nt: TGTGCCAGTAGTATCGGAGCAGGGGACACACATGGCTACACCTTC

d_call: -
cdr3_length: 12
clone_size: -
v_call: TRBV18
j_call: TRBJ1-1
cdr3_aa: CASSPSQGLAFF
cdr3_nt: TGTGCCAGCTCACCATCGCAGGGGCTCGCTTTCTTT

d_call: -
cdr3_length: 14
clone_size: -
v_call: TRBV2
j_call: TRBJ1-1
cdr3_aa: CASSEGQRNTEAFF
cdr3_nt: TGTGCCAGCAGTGAAGGGCAGCGGAACACTGAAGCTTTCTTT

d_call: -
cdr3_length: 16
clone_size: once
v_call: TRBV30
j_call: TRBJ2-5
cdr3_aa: CAWSAQTWGLGETQYF
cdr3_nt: TGTGCCTGGAGCGCCCAAACCTGGGGCCTTGGCGAGACCCAGTACTTC

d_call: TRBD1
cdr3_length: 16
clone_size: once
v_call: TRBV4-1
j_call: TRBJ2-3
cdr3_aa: CASSQDIQGLTDTQYF
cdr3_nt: TGCGCCAGCAGCCAAGATATACAGGGGTTGACAGATACGCAGTATTTT

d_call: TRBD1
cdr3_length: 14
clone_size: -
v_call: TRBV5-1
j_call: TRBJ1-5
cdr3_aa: CASSRDSGNQPQHF
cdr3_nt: TGCGCCAGCAGCCGGGACAGCGGCAATCAGCCCCAGCATTTT

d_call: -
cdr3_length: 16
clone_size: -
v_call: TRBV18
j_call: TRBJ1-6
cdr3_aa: CASSNQGPNFESPLHF
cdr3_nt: TGTGCCAGCTCTAACCAGGGTCCCAACTTCGAATCACCCCTCCACTTT

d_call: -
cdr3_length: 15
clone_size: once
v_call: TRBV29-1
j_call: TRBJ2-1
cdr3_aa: CSVEDRRTVYNEQFF
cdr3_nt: TGCAGCGTTGAAGATCGTCGGACAGTCTACAATGAGCAGTTCTTC

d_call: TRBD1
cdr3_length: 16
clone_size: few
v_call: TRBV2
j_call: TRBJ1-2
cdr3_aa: CASSENRQGDNYGYTF
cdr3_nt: TGTGCCAGCAGTGAAAACCGACAGGGTGATAACTATGGCTACACCTTC

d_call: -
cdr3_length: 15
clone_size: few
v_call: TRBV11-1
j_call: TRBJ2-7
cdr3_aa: CASSFRDSATYEQYF
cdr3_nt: TGTGCCAGCAGCTTCCGTGACAGTGCTACCTACGAGCAGTACTTC

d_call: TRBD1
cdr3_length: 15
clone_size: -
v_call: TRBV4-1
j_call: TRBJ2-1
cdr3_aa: CASSHPGQGSNEQFF
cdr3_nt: TGCGCCAGCAGCCACCCCGGACAGGGCTCCAATGAGCAGTTCTTC

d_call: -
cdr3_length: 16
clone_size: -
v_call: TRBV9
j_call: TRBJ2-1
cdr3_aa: CASSARLGSSYNEQFF
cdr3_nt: TGTGCCAGCAGCGCACGACTAGGTAGCTCCTACAATGAGCAGTTCTTC

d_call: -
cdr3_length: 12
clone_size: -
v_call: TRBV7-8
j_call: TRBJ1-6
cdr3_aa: CASSFPNSPLHF
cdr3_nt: TGTGCCAGCAGCTTCCCGAATTCACCCCTCCACTTT

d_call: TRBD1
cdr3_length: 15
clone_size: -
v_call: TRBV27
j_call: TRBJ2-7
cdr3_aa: CASRSGTGGQYEQYF
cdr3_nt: TGTGCCAGCCGTTCCGGGACAGGGGGCCAATACGAGCAGTACTTC

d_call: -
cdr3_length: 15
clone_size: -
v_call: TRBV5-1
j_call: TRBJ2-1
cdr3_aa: CASSFRPGSYNEQFF
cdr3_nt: TGCGCCAGCAGCTTCCGACCGGGCTCCTACAATGAGCAGTTCTTC

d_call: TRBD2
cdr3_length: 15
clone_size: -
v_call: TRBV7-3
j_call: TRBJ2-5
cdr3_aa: CASSLTGGYQETQYF
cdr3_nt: TGTGCCAGCAGCTTAACCGGGGGGTACCAAGAGACCCAGTACTTC

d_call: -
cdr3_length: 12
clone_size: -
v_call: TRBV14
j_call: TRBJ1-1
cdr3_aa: CASSQDRIKAFF
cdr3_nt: TGTGCCAGCAGCCAAGACAGAATAAAAGCTTTCTTT

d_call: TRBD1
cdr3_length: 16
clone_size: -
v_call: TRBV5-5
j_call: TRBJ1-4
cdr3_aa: CASSLPRTGGREKLFF
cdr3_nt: TGTGCCAGCAGCTTACCCCGGACAGGGGGCCGGGAAAAACTGTTTTTT

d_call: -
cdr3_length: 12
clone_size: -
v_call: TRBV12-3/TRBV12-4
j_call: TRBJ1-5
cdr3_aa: CASSPGNQPQHF
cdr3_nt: TGTGCCAGCAGCCCAGGAAATCAGCCCCAGCATTTT

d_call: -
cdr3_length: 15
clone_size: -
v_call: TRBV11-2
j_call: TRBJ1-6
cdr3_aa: CASSLDAGSNSPLHF
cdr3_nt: TGTGCCAGCAGCTTAGACGCAGGCTCTAATTCACCCCTCCACTTT

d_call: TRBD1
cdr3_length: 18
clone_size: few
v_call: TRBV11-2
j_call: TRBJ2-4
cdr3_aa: CASSLEGQGAMTGNIQYF
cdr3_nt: TGTGCCAGCAGCTTAGAGGGACAGGGGGCGATGACGGGAAACATTCAGTACTTC

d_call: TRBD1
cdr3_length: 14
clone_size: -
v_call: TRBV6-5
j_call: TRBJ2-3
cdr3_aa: CASRRQGITDTQYF
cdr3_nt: TGTGCCAGCAGACGACAGGGGATCACAGATACGCAGTATTTT

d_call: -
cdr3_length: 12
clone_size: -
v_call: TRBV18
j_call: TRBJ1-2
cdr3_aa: CASSPVREGYTF
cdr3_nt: TGTGCCAGCTCACCAGTAAGAGAAGGCTACACCTTC

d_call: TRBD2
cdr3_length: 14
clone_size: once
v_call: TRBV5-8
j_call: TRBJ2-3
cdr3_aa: CASSFQRGADTQYF
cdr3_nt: TGTGCCAGCAGCTTTCAGCGGGGGGCAGATACGCAGTATTTT

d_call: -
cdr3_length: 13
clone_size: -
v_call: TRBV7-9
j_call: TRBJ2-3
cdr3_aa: CASSLVGGYTQYF
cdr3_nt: TGTGCCAGCAGCTTAGTTGGGGGCTATACGCAGTATTTT

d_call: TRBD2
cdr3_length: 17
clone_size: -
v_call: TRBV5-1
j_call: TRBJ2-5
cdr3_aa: CASSPDRGLAHQETQYF
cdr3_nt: TGCGCCAGCAGCCCTGACCGGGGACTAGCGCATCAAGAGACCCAGTACTTC

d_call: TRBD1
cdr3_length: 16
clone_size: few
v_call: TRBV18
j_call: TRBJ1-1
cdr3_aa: CASSPVSGQGNTEAFF
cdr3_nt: TGTGCCAGCTCACCAGTATCGGGACAGGGAAACACTGAAGCTTTCTTT

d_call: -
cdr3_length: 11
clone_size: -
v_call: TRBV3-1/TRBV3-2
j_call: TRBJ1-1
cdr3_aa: CASSRGMEAFF
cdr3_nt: TGTGCCAGCAGCCGGGGCATGGAAGCTTTCTTT

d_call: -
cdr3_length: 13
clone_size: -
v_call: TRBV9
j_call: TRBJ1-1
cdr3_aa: CASSAQGNTEAFF
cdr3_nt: TGTGCCAGCAGCGCACAGGGGAACACTGAAGCTTTCTTT

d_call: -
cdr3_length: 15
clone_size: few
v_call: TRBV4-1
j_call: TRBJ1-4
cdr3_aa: CASSQGMEANEKLFF
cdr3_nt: TGCGCCAGCAGCCAAGGCATGGAGGCTAATGAAAAACTGTTTTTT

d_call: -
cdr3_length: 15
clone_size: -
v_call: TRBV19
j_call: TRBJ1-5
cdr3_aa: CASKGHDSYNQPQHF
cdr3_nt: TGTGCCAGTAAGGGCCATGACAGTTACAATCAGCCCCAGCATTTT

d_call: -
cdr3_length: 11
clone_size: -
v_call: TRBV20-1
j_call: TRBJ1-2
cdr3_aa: CSATTVGGYTF
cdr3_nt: TGCAGTGCAACGACAGTAGGTGGCTACACCTTC

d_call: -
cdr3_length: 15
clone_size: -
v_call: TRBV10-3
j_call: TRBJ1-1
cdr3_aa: CAISVSKTANTEAFF
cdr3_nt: TGTGCCATCAGTGTTTCTAAAACCGCGAACACTGAAGCTTTCTTT

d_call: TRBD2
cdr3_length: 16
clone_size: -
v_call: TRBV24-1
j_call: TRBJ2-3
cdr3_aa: CATSDSFGRYTDTQYF
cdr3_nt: TGTGCCACCAGTGATTCATTCGGGAGGTACACAGATACGCAGTATTTT

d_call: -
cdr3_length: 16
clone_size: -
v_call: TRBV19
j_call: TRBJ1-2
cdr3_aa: CASRDQIGVANYGYTF
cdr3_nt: TGTGCCAGTAGGGACCAGATCGGGGTAGCTAACTATGGCTACACCTTC

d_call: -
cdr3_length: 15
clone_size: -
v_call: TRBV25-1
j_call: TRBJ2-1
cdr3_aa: CASSELRGIDNEQFF
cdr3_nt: TGTGCCAGCAGTGAGTTGAGAGGGATCGACAATGAGCAGTTCTTC

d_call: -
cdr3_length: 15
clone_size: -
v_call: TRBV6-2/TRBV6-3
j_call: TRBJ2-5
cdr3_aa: CASSYSPQRQETQYF
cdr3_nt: TGTGCCAGCAGTTATTCGCCGCAGCGACAAGAGACCCAGTACTTC

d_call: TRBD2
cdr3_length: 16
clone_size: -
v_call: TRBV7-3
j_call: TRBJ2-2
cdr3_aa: CASSLAGGSNTGELFF
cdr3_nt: TGTGCCAGTTCACTAGCGGGGGGCTCGAACACCGGGGAGCTGTTTTTT

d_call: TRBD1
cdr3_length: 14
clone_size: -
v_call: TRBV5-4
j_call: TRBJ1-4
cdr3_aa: CASSLGDRAEKLFF
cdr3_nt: TGTGCCAGCAGCTTGGGAGACAGGGCTGAAAAACTGTTTTTT